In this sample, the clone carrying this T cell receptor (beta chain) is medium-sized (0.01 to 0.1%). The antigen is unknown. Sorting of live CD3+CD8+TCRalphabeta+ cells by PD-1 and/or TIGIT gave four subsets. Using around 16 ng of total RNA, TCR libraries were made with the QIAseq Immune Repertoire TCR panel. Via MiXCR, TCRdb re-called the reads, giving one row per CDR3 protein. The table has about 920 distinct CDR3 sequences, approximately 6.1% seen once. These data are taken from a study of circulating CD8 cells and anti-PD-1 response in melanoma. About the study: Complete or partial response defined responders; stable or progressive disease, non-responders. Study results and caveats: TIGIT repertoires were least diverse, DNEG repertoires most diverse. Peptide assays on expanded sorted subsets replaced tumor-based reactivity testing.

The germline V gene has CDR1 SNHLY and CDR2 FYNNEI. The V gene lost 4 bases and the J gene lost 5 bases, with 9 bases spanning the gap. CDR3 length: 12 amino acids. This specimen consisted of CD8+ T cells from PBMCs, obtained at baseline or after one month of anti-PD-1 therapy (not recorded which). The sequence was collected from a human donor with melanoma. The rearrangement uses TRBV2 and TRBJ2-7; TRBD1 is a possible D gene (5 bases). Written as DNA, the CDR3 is TGTGCCAGCAGTGGTAGGGGCCACGAGCAGTACTTC. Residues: CASSGRGHEQYF.